This TCR beta chain was recovered during a study of shared clonotypes between healthy human individuals. Sequencing was performed with immunoSEQ multiplex PCR; in TCRdb, only in-frame clones are kept and a portion is missing. The top ten clones hold about 1.5% of a sample with about 2,100,000 clones, about 93% of them seen once. Naive CD8 cells comprised CD45RO-negative, CCR7-positively selected cells, excluding terminally differentiated effector memory CD45RA+ cells. With 3 bases clipped from V and 5 bases from J, the junction kept 7 bases outside the gene matches. The CDR3 is 15 amino acids. Germline loops: CDR1 MDHEN, CDR2 SYDVKM.

This chain uses TRBV28 with TRBJ2-1; TRBD2 matches 7 bases. The sequenced material came from naive CD8+ T cells from PBMCs. The source is a young man in good health. Some clones in this sample may be carry-over from other donors' samples. The CDR3 loop is CASSFGPSGNNEQFF. The CDR3 coding sequence is TGTGCCAGCAGTTTCGGTCCTAGCGGAAACAATGAGCAGTTCTTC. The entire variable domain, with the rest obtained from reference TRBV28 and TRBJ2-1, is as follows: DVKVTQSSRYLVKRTGEKVFLECVQDMDHENMFWYRQDPGLGLRLIYFSYDVKMKEKGDIPEGYSVSREKKERFSLILESASTNQTSMYLCASSFGPSGNNEQFFGPGTRLTVL.